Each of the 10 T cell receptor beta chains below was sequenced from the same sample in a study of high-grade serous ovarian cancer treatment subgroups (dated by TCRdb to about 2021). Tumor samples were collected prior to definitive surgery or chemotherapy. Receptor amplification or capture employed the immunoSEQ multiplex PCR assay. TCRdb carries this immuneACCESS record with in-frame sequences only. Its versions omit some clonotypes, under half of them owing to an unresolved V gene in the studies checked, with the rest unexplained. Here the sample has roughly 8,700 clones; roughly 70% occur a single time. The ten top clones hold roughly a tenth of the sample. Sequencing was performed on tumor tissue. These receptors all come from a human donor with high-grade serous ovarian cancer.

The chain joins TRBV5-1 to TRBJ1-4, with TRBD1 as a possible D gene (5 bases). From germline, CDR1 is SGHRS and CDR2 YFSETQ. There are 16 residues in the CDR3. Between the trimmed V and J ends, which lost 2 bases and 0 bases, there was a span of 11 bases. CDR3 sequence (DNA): TGCGCCAGCAGCTTAGGACAACGCGCAACTAATGAAAAACTGTTTTTT. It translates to CASSLGQRATNEKLFF. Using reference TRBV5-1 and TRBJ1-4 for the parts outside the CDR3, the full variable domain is KAGVTQTPRYLIKTRGQQVTLSCSPISGHRSVSWYQQTPGQGLQFLFEYFSETQRNKGNFPGRFSGRQFSNSRSEMNVSTLELGDSALYLCASSLGQRATNEKLFFGSGTQLSVL.

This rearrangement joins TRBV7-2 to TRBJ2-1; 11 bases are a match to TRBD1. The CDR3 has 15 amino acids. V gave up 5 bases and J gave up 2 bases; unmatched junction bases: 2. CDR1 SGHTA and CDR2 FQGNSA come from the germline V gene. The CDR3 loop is CASSRDRGTYNEQFF. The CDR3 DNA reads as TGTGCCAGCAGCCGGGACAGGGGGACCTACAATGAGCAGTTCTTC.

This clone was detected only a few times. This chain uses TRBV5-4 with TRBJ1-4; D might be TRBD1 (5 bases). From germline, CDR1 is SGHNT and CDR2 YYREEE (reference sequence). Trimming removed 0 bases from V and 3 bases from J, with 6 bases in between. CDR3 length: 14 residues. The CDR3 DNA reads TGTGCCAGCAGCTTGGAGGGGCCTAATGAAAAACTGTTTTTT. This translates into CASSLEGPNEKLFF.

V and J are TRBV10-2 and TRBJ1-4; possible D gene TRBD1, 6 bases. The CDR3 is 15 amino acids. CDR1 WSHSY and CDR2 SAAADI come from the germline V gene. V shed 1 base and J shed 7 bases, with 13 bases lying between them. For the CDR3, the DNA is TGCGCCAGCAGTGAGTACGGCAGGGGAGGTGAAAAACTGTTTTTT. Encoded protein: CASSEYGRGGEKLFF.

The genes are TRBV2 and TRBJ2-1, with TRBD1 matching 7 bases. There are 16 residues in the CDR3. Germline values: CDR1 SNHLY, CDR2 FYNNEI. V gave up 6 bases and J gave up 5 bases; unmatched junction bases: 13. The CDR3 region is CASSRTRDRGNNEQFF. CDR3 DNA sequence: TGTGCCAGCAGCCGGACCCGGGACAGAGGCAACAATGAGCAGTTCTTC.

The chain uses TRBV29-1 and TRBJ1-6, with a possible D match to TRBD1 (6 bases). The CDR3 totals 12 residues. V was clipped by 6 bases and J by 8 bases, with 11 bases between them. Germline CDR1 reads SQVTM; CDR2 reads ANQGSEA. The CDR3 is CSVGTSDSPLHF. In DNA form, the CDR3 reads TGCAGCGTCGGGACAAGTGATTCACCCCTCCACTTT.

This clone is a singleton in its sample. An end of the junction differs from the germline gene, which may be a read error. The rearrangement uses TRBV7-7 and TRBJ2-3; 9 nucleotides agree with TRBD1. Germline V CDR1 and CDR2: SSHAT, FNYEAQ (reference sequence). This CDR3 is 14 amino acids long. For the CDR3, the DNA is TGTGCTAGCAGCCTCGACAGGGGGACAGATACGCAGTATTTT. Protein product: CASSLDRGTDTQYF.

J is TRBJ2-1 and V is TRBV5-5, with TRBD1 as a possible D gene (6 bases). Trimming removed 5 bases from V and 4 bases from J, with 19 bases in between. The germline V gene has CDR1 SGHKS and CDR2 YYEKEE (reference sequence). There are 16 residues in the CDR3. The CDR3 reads CASRTAWTDNYNEQFF. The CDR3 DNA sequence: TGTGCCAGCAGAACTGCTTGGACAGACAATTACAATGAGCAGTTCTTC.

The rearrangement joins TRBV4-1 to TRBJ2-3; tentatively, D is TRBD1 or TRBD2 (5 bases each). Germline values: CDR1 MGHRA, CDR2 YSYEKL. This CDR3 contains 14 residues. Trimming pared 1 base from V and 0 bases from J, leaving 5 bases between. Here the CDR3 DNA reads TGCGCCAGCAGCCAAGGGGACAGCACAGATACGCAGTATTTT. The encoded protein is CASSQGDSTDTQYF.

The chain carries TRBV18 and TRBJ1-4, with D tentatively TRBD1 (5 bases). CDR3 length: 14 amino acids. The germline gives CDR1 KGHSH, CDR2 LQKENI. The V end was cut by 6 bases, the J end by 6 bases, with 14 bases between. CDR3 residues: CASSPGPTDEKLFF. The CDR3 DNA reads TGTGCCAGCTCGCCGGGACCCACCGATGAAAAACTGTTTTTT.